This passage covers 3 T cell receptor beta chains from one sample sequenced in a study of shared clonotypes between healthy human individuals. Assay used: immunoSEQ multiplex PCR; TCRdb lists only in-frame clones, some missing. The table has fewer than 2.5 million clones, 93% seen once. The sequencing sample was made of naive CD4+ T cells from PBMCs. Described subset: CD45RA+ positively selected. Receptors originate from a man aged 18 to 29 in good health. Some clones in this sample may be carry-over from other donors' samples.

This clone has only one observation. The DNA for the CDR3 is TGTGCCAGCAGCACTAGCGGAGCCTACAATGAGCAGTTCTTC. Encoded protein: CASSTSGAYNEQFF. The chain is built from TRBV7-3 and TRBJ2-1; 8 nucleotides line up with TRBD2. Losses at the gene ends were 5 bases for V and 2 bases for J; bases not matched to a gene: 2. This CDR3 is built from 14 residues. Germline CDR1 and CDR2: SGHTA and FQGTGA.

The rearrangement uses TRBV2 and TRBJ2-5; TRBD1 aligns across 9 bases. The J call may be mistaken, given a closer DNA end match to TRBJ2-7. Germline lookup yields CDR1 SNHLY and CDR2 FYNNEI. CDR3 length: 17 residues. For the CDR3, the DNA is TGTGCCAGCTACATATCTCTGCCGGGGACAGGGACCTACGAGCAGTACTTC. The encoded protein is CASYISLPGTGTYEQYF.

The chain carries TRBV27 and TRBJ1-1; the D gene is possibly TRBD1 (5 bases). CDR3 length: 14 amino acids. Germline V gives CDR1 MNHEY, CDR2 SMNVEV (reference sequence). With 6 bases removed from V and 0 bases from J, the gap between germline ends came to 11 bases. In DNA, the CDR3 is TGTGCCAGCAGCAAGGGACTGTTGAACACTGAAGCTTTCTTT. Encoded protein: CASSKGLLNTEAFF.